Given below is one TCR beta chain in context. Original data processing: Amplification from reference gene primers served as the basis for estimated nucleated cell counts. Libraries were prepared by immunoSEQ multiplex PCR; TCRdb keeps only in-frame clonotypes and omits some of them. D and trimming come from the DNA, and the V and J calls and clone size come from that table. The sample carries some 150,000 clones, approximately 85% recorded once. The entry originates in a study of blood T cell repertoires in COVID-19. For the study at large: The samples span acute and convalescent COVID-19 from the United States, Italy and Spain.

Sequencing input: peripheral blood. The clonotype comes from a man in his 60s who had recovered from COVID-19.

The CDR3, as DNA: TGTGCCAGCAGCTTCGCGGGGGGTGGTAGCACAGATACGCAGTATTTT. Encoded protein: CASSFAGGGSTDTQYF. This rearrangement joins TRBV7-2 to TRBJ2-3; 8 bases match TRBD2. The J segment lost 0 bases and the V segment lost 3 bases, leaving 5 bases of the junction unmatched. This CDR3 has 16 residues. From germline, CDR1 is SGHTA and CDR2 FQGNSA. Based on the CDR3 plus reference TRBV7-2 and TRBJ2-3, the full variable domain is GAGVSQSPSNKVTEKGKDVELRCDPISGHTALYWYRQSLGQGLEFLIYFQGNSAPDKSGLPSDRFSAERTGGSVSTLTIQRTQQEDSAVYLCASSFAGGGSTDTQYFGPGTRLTVL.